Described below is a single TCR beta chain sequence and its context. Its antigen remains unknown. Amplification used 60 Vbeta primers and 13 Jbeta primers. Sequenced by immunoSEQ multiplex PCR; TCRdb stores in-frame clones only, minus some. The sample lists approximately 150,000 clones; roughly 80% were seen once. The source of the sample is a study of cytomegalovirus exposure and HLA in healthy donors. Study results and caveats: A later analysis linked a missense DCLRE1C variant to TCR beta V- and J-gene trimming. HLA-A and HLA-B allele assignments for most subjects were reportedly predicted accurately using TCR beta sequences. Association of some 18,000 TCR beta sequences with HLA alleles was found at 0.05 false discovery rate in a later analysis.

This receptor was identified in a man in his forties in good health and CMV-seronegative. The sequenced material came from PBMCs.

The CDR3 here is CAISESDRVVVSGYTF. Written as DNA, the CDR3 is TGTGCCATCAGTGAGTCGGACAGGGTGGTCGTGAGTGGCTACACCTTC. The chain has TRBV10-3 and TRBJ1-2; 8 bases map to TRBD1. V trimming: 0 bases; J trimming: 7 bases; junction bases outside the gene matches: 10. The germline gives CDR1 ENHRY, CDR2 SYGVKD. The CDR3 extends over 16 amino acids.